This TCR beta chain was obtained from a study of T cells after yellow fever vaccination. UMIs were added to TCR cDNA along with a universal primer site when it was made by 5'RACE template switching. TCRdb itself ran the 5' RACE reads through MiXCR, one entry per CDR3 protein. The data contain 300,000 or so distinct CDR3 sequences, 4% of them singletons. Broader study findings: Most clones from primary vaccination resurfaced after the booster (about 96% CD4, more than 75% CD8).

The V gene's germline CDR1 is SGHVS and CDR2 FQNEAQ. V dropped 1 base and J dropped 7; count of bases not matched to a gene: 14. The CDR3 totals 18 residues. A remark on this clonotype: Its antigen is as yet unknown.

The J gene is TRBJ1-1, the V gene TRBV7-8; the match to TRBD1 covers 11 bases. The TCR comes from a man younger than 30 who received the YFV17D yellow fever vaccine. The sequencing here drew on PBMCs, taken 5 days after the yellow fever booster vaccination. The CDR3 region is CASSLGRLGTGTGGEAFF. CDR3 nucleotide sequence: TGTGCCAGCAGCTTAGGACGGTTAGGGACCGGGACAGGGGGTGAAGCTTTCTTT. The variable domain in full, completed from reference TRBV7-8 and TRBJ1-1, reads GAGVSQSPRYKVAKRGQDVALRCDPISGHVSLFWYQQALGQGPEFLTYFQNEAQLDKSGLPSDRFFAERPEGSVSTLKIQRTQQEDSAVYLCASSLGRLGTGTGGEAFFGQGTRLTVV.